These 10 T cell receptor beta chains were sequenced from one sample in a study of OX40 agonist ivuxolimab in advanced cancers. The assay was immunoSEQ multiplex PCR, and TCRdb's table has in-frame clones only and misses some. The table lists tens of thousands of clones, roughly nine tenths of them singletons, with about 0.4% in the top ten. The material sequenced was CD4+ or CD8+ T cells sorted from blood, taken in a trial of the OX40 agonist ivuxolimab. The receptors originated from an adult with an advanced solid tumor such as melanoma, head and neck, liver or kidney cancer.

CDR3 loop: CASSGQTHTEAFF. CDR3 DNA: TGTGCCAGCAGTGGTCAGACCCACACTGAAGCTTTCTTT. The chain is built from TRBV6-1 and TRBJ1-1; D is unclear. Deletions cut 4 bases from V and 3 bases from J, with 9 bases between. Germline CDR1 is MNHNS and CDR2 is SASEGT. The CDR3 contains 13 residues.

The chain has TRBV5-1 and TRBJ1-4, with D possibly matching TRBD1 (5 bases). CDR1 and CDR2 from the germline V gene are SGHRS and YFSETQ. The CDR3 contains 16 residues. The ends were cut back, 0 bases at V and 2 bases at J, with 11 bases in the middle. In DNA form, the CDR3 reads TGCGCCAGCAGCTTGGCCGCCAGGGCGACTAATGAAAAACTGTTTTTT. Amino acid sequence: CASSLAARATNEKLFF.

V gene TRBV28 combines with J gene TRBJ2-5; D perhaps matches TRBD2 (7 bases). Trimming shortened V by 6 bases and J by 0 bases, and 20 bases separated the two germline ends. CDR3 size: 17 residues. Germline V gene data show CDR1 as MDHEN and CDR2 as SYDVKM. CDR3 nucleotides: TGTGCCAGCAGGCCCCAAAGGGGGGGATTCTACCAAGAGACCCAGTACTTC. Amino acid sequence: CASRPQRGGFYQETQYF.

The chain is built from TRBV7-2 and TRBJ2-7; the D gene is possibly TRBD2 (6 bases). Trimming left V 5 bases short and J 3 bases short, with 17 bases between. CDR1 is SGHTA and CDR2 is FQGNSA in the germline V gene. The CDR3 length is 15 residues. CDR3 DNA sequence: TGTGCCAGCAGCCGGAACGGGGGTTCGGACTACGAGCAGTACTTC. Residues: CASSRNGGSDYEQYF.

The chain employs TRBV7-9 and TRBJ1-4; 7 nucleotides agree with TRBD1. CDR3 length equals 15 residues. CDR1 is SEHNR and CDR2 is FQNEAQ in the germline V gene (reference sequence). V trimming: 6 bases; J trimming: 2 bases; junction bases outside the gene matches: 6. CDR3 DNA: TGTGCCAGCAGACCCCCGACAGGGACTAATGAAAAACTGTTTTTT. This codes for CASRPPTGTNEKLFF.

V usage is TRBV18 and J usage is TRBJ1-5; D ambiguous. Trimming removed 3 bases at V and 2 bases at J, with 8 bases between. The length of the CDR3 is 14 residues. The germline CDR1 and CDR2 sequences are KGHSH and LQKENI. CDR3 protein: CASSPSNGNQPQHF. CDR3 nucleotides: TGTGCCAGCTCACCGAGCAATGGCAATCAGCCCCAGCATTTT.

Only a few counts were recorded for this clone. V and J are TRBV9 and TRBJ1-1; no clear D gene. The CDR3 has 15 amino acids. Between the trimmed V and J ends, which lost 1 base and 2 bases, there was a span of 12 bases. CDR1 SGDLS and CDR2 YYNGEE come from the germline V gene. The CDR3 nucleotides are TGTGCCAGCAGCGTAATGGACCGACTAAACACTGAAGCTTTCTTT. Translated, it gives CASSVMDRLNTEAFF.

The gene calls are TRBV30 and TRBJ1-3; D unclear. The CDR3 totals 14 residues. CDR1 is GTSNPN, CDR2 SVGIG, per germline (reference sequence). The V and J ends lost 3 bases and 0 bases respectively, with 9 bases between them. The CDR3 is CAWRERISGNTIYF. DNA for the CDR3: TGTGCCTGGAGAGAAAGGATCTCTGGAAACACCATATATTTT.

The chain couples TRBV27 to TRBJ2-5; no clear D. The CDR3 is 15 amino acids. The V end was cut by 0 bases, the J end by 7 bases, with 15 bases between. Germline CDR1 is MNHEY and CDR2 is SMNVEV (reference sequence). The CDR3 sequence is CASSLSAPLDGTQYF. The CDR3 DNA sequence: TGTGCCAGCAGTTTATCGGCGCCCTTAGACGGGACCCAGTACTTC.

The chain links TRBV19 to TRBJ2-3; D gene unclear. This CDR3 region has 16 residues. V was clipped by 3 bases and J by 2 bases, with 15 bases between them. Per germline, CDR1 LNHDA and CDR2 SQIVND (reference sequence). This CDR3 is CASSIAYGGSTDTQYF. CDR3 in DNA: TGTGCCAGTAGTATTGCGTACGGCGGCTCCACAGATACGCAGTATTTT.